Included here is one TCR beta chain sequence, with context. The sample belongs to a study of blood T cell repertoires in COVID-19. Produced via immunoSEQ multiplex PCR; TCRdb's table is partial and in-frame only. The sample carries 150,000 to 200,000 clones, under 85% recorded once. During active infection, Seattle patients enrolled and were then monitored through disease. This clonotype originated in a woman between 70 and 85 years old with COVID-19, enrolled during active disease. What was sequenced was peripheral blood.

The CDR3 DNA follows: TGTGCCAGCAGCGTAGTCCCGGGGGTCACTGAAGCTTTCTTT. Translation: CASSVVPGVTEAFF. The chain links TRBV9 to TRBJ1-1, with a tentative D call TRBD1 (5 bases). Deletions cut 0 bases from V and 4 bases from J, with 10 bases between. Per the germline V gene, CDR1 is SGDLS and CDR2 is YYNGEE. The CDR3 length is 14 residues.